This T cell receptor beta chain originates from a study of neurological immune-mediated disorders. Study-level points and caveats: HTLV-1-associated myelopathy ranked highest for TCR clonal expansion and multiple sclerosis lowest, beneath healthy controls.

MiXCR was run by TCRdb on the 5' RACE reads, yielding one entry per CDR3 protein. The sample shows about 40,000 distinct CDR3 sequences, 13% to 15% of them seen only once. This clonotype was observed many times. Its specificity is not known. This CDR3 has 14 residues. CDR1 is MDHEN and CDR2 is SYDVKM in the germline V gene. The junction had 7 bases not matched to a gene; V was cut back by 6 bases and J by 10 bases. The TCR originated in a woman between 45 and 65 years old with HTLV-1-associated myelopathy (HAM/TSP). Sequences were obtained from PBMCs. The chain joins TRBV28 to TRBJ1-6; 9 nucleotides agree with TRBD1. The CDR3 sequence: CASSSGTGRSPLHF. Written as DNA, the CDR3 is TGTGCCAGCAGCTCCGGGACAGGGAGATCACCCCTCCACTTT.